A selection of T cell receptor beta chains follows, all from one sample in a study of shared clonotypes between healthy human individuals. Assay: immunoSEQ multiplex PCR; the TCRdb copy retains only in-frame clones and omits some. The data contain about 2.1 million clones, roughly 93% of them singletons. Sequenced sample: naive CD8+ T cells from PBMCs. These receptors all come from a man aged 18-30 years in good health. Some clones in this sample may be carry-over from other donors' samples. The CDR3 runs from the conserved cysteine through the conserved F or W. The D gene is left open where the match is weak. Where a row states a size, it is once, few, many or the class of an expanded clone; other rows omit it.

v_call,clone_size,j_call,d_call,cdr3_nt,cdr3_aa
TRBV7-6,NA,TRBJ2-5,TRBD2,TGTGCCAGCAGCTTAGCGTATAAACTAGCGGAACAAGAGACCCAGTACTTC,CASSLAYKLAEQETQYF
TRBV6-1,NA,TRBJ1-1,NA,TGTGCCAGCAGTGAATATCAGGGATTGAACACTGAAGCTTTCTTT,CASSEYQGLNTEAFF
TRBV9,once,TRBJ1-2,TRBD1,TGTGCCAGCAGCCCGTTCCGAGACAGGGGTGGCTACACCTTC,CASSPFRDRGGYTF
TRBV11-1,NA,TRBJ2-5,NA,TGTGCCAGCAACGACTACCAAGAGACCCAGTACTTC,CASNDYQETQYF
TRBV4-1,NA,TRBJ2-3,TRBD2,TGCGCCAGCAGCCAAGCCAACGGACTAGCGGGAGATACGCAGTATTTT,CASSQANGLAGDTQYF
TRBV7-9,NA,TRBJ1-5,TRBD1,TGTGCCAGCAGCTTAGGAACAGGGGCTCGGCCCCAGCATTTT,CASSLGTGARPQHF
TRBV28,NA,TRBJ1-5,NA,TGTGCCAGCAGTTTTTCCAGGGGACGTCAGCCCCAGCATTTT,CASSFSRGRQPQHF
TRBV9,NA,TRBJ2-5,TRBD2,TGTGCCAGCAGCGGGGCGGGAGCGGGAGTTGCAGAGACCCAGTACTTC,CASSGAGAGVAETQYF
TRBV9,NA,TRBJ2-3,TRBD2,TGTGCCAGCAGCCTGGGGCTAGCGGGAAGGACAGATACGCAGTATTTT,CASSLGLAGRTDTQYF
TRBV19,NA,TRBJ2-7,TRBD2,TGTGCCACGTCCGCGGGAGGGCTCTACGAGCAGTACTTC,CATSAGGLYEQYF
TRBV27,NA,TRBJ2-1,NA,TGTGCCAGCAGTTTACAGTCACCCGGGAATGAGCAGTTCTTC,CASSLQSPGNEQFF
TRBV7-2,NA,TRBJ2-2,TRBD2,TGTGCCAGCAGCTTAGGATGGACTAGCGGGCAAAACACCGGGGAGCTGTTTTTT,CASSLGWTSGQNTGELFF
TRBV7-9,NA,TRBJ2-5,NA,TGTGCCAGCAGCTTAGACAGGAGACAAGAGACCCAGTACTTC,CASSLDRRQETQYF
TRBV7-9,NA,TRBJ2-2,TRBD1,TGTGCCAGCAGCCCCCGGACAGGGGTCGGGGAGCTGTTTTTT,CASSPRTGVGELFF
TRBV6-7,NA,TRBJ2-7,TRBD2,TGTGCCAGCAGCCTTCGACTAGCGGGAGGCTACGAGCAGTACTTC,CASSLRLAGGYEQYF
TRBV7-9,NA,TRBJ2-3,NA,TGTGCCAGCAGCTCGACGGTGATCAGCACAGATACGCAGTATTTT,CASSSTVISTDTQYF
TRBV9,NA,TRBJ2-1,NA,TGTGCCAGCAGCCCGGCCGACAGGGCCGGCTGGGGGGAACAGTTCTTC,CASSPADRAGWGEQFF
TRBV6-5,NA,TRBJ1-2,NA,TGTGCCAGCAGCCGAGAAGGCGGCTACACCTTC,CASSREGGYTF